The 5 T cell receptor beta chains listed next were all sequenced from one sample in a study of cytomegalovirus exposure and HLA in healthy donors. Researchers ran the PCR with 60 Vbeta and 13 Jbeta primers. Produced via immunoSEQ multiplex PCR; TCRdb's table is partial and in-frame only. The sample contains approximately 100,000 clones, about 80% of which appear only once. The sequencing input was PBMCs. The receptors were gathered from a woman aged 45-65 years in good health and CMV-seropositive.

In regard to this clone: The same CDR3 is also encoded by other DNA sequences in this sample. The chain recombines TRBV5-6 with TRBJ2-7; 9 nucleotides match TRBD1. Germline V gene data show CDR1 as SGHDT and CDR2 as YYEEEE. Trimming removed 4 bases from V and 1 base from J; junction bases left unmatched: 3. This CDR3 contains 14 residues. CDR3 DNA sequence: TGTGCCAGCAGCCTTGGACAGGGGTCCTACGAGCAGTACTTC. This translates into CASSLGQGSYEQYF.

This chain joins TRBV4-2 and TRBJ2-5; 10 nucleotides align to TRBD2. The CDR3 is 19 residues long. From germline, CDR1 is LGHNA and CDR2 YNFKEQ. The junction had 12 bases not matched to a gene; V was cut back by 1 base and J by 1 base. CDR3 DNA sequence: TGTGCCAGCAGCCAAGGCCCGGGGATTAGCGGGGGGACCCAAGAGACCCAGTACTTC. This codes for CASSQGPGISGGTQETQYF.

This sequence joins TRBV19 and TRBJ2-1, with D possibly being TRBD2 (5 bases). This CDR3 spans 15 amino acids. CDR1 is LNHDA and CDR2 is SQIVND in the germline V gene (reference sequence). Trimming shortened V by 6 bases and J by 3 bases, and 15 bases separated the two germline ends. The CDR3 sequence: CASSLGVAIYNEQFF. CDR3 nucleotides: TGTGCCAGTAGCCTGGGAGTAGCGATCTACAATGAGCAGTTCTTC.

The chain joins TRBV5-1 to TRBJ2-3; D unclear. CDR1 SGHRS and CDR2 YFSETQ come from the germline V gene. CDR3 length equals 14 residues. V shed 2 bases and J shed 2 bases, with 9 bases lying between them. The DNA of the CDR3 is TGCGCCAGCAGCTTTAACAACCCCACAGATACGCAGTATTTT. It encodes CASSFNNPTDTQYF. The whole variable domain, remainder taken from reference TRBV5-1 and TRBJ2-3, is KAGVTQTPRYLIKTRGQQVTLSCSPISGHRSVSWYQQTPGQGLQFLFEYFSETQRNKGNFPGRFSGRQFSNSRSEMNVSTLELGDSALYLCASSFNNPTDTQYFGPGTRLTVL.

The chain uses TRBV4-2 and TRBJ1-1, with 7 bases fitting TRBD1. CDR1 is LGHNA, CDR2 YNFKEQ, per germline. CDR3 length equals 15 residues. Germline trimming cut 3 bases from V and 6 bases from J; bases unmatched to any gene: 10. The DNA of the CDR3 is TGTGCCAGCAGCCACCTACAGGGGAGGCAGGCTGAAGCTTTCTTT. Translation: CASSHLQGRQAEAFF.